The T cell receptor (beta chain) under discussion was sequenced for a study of CD8 T cells in ankylosing spondylitis. Study-wide points: From matched ankylosing spondylitis synovial fluid, disease-linked clones were reportedly recovered at significantly enriched levels. A TCR beta motif of 7 to 9 highly homologous variants seemed to mark ankylosing spondylitis blood. With a CD8+ phenotype, disease-linked clones were relatively rare in peripheral blood.

Preparation of TCR beta libraries was done by quantitative 5'-RACE with molecular barcodes. TCRdb analysed the 5' RACE reads with MiXCR anew, one entry per CDR3 protein. This table holds under 300,000 distinct CDR3 sequences, 15% to 20% found once. Details on this clonotype: Its antigen remains unknown.

Germline V gives CDR1 LGHNA, CDR2 YSLEER. CDR3 length: 17 residues. Trimming removed 5 bases at V and 0 bases at J, with 17 bases between. The sample comprised blood, either unsorted or a sorted T cell fraction (not recorded which). The clonotype was recovered from a male donor with ankylosing spondylitis or in good health (not recorded which). The chain joins TRBV4-3 to TRBJ1-3; the D gene is possibly TRBD1 (5 bases). CDR3 DNA sequence: TGCGCCAGCAGCTTATTAGGGACCGGGAGCTCTGGAAACACCATATATTTT. Translated: CASSLLGTGSSGNTIYF.